Each of the 3 T cell receptor beta chains below was sequenced from the same sample in a study of technical replicates of blood from a few donors. TCRdb keeps only in-frame clones here, not all; method: immunoSEQ multiplex PCR. The repertoire holds some 80,000 clones, about 96% seen once, with approximately 0.3% in the top ten. Sequenced: T cells isolated from PBMCs. The receptors here all came from a human donor in good health.

A single count supports this clone. The V gene is TRBV6-4, the J gene TRBJ2-3; TRBD2 agrees at 12 bases. The CDR3 length is 16 residues. V lost 6 bases and J lost 1; bases outside the gene matches: 5. The germline V gene has CDR1 MRHNA and CDR2 SNTAGT. This CDR3 reads CASSETSGSRTDTQYF. The CDR3 DNA sequence: TGTGCCAGCAGCGAGACTAGCGGGAGTCGCACAGATACGCAGTATTTT.

Of note for this clone: Sequence at one end of the junction differs from germline and may be a read error. V usage is TRBV20-1 and J usage is TRBJ1-1; 9 bases map to TRBD1. Germline-derived CDR1 and CDR2 are DFQATT and SNEGSKA (reference sequence). This CDR3 region has 11 residues. The CDR3 sequence: CSARGGTGAFF. DNA of the CDR3: TGCAGTGCCAGAGGTGGGACAGGGGCTTTCTTT.

This chain joins TRBV13 and TRBJ2-2; D uncertain. Between the trimmed V and J ends, which lost 4 bases and 5 bases, there was a span of 8 bases. Germline V gene lookup returns CDR1 PRHDT and CDR2 FYEKMQ (reference sequence). This CDR3 region has 13 residues. The CDR3 loop is CASSSRLTGELFF. DNA of the CDR3: TGTGCCAGCAGCTCCAGACTGACCGGGGAGCTGTTTTTT.